One sample yielded the 26 T cell receptor beta chains listed below, sequenced in a study of blood T cell repertoires in COVID-19. Only in-frame clones appear in the TCRdb table, and some are missing; sequencing was by immunoSEQ multiplex PCR. The sample lists 99,000 or so clones; around 83% were seen once. What was sequenced was peripheral blood. The receptors originated from a woman in her sixties or seventies in a cohort sampled during active or convalescent COVID-19.

V usage is TRBV4-2 and J usage is TRBJ2-1, with 11 bases matching TRBD1. The CDR3 is made up of 17 amino acids. After removal of 1 base from V and 5 bases from J, the junction contained 7 bases not matched to a gene. Germline V gives CDR1 LGHNA, CDR2 YNFKEQ. CDR3 in DNA: TGTGCCAGCAGCCAAGGGGACAGGGGGATCTCAAACAATGAGCAGTTCTTC. Translating gives CASSQGDRGISNNEQFF.

The rearrangement links TRBV5-8 to TRBJ1-3; D might be TRBD1 (5 bases). Germline V gene sequence: CDR1 SGHTS, CDR2 YDEGEE. V was cut by 1 base and J by 8 bases, with 22 bases left in between. The CDR3 is 17 amino acids. The CDR3 loop is CASSLWSGTLRRDTIYF. CDR3 nucleotide sequence: TGTGCCAGCAGCTTGTGGTCGGGGACTCTTAGGAGAGACACCATATATTTT.

The chain uses TRBV18 and TRBJ1-1, with D possibly TRBD1 on 5 matching bases. V was shortened by 4 bases and J by 7 bases, with 10 bases between the two germline ends. In germline, CDR1 is KGHSH, CDR2 LQKENI. CDR3 length: 12 amino acids. This chain's CDR3 is CASSHPGLEAFF. The CDR3 DNA is TGTGCCAGCTCACACCCGGGACTTGAAGCTTTCTTT.

The V gene is TRBV5-5, the J gene TRBJ2-5; 8 bases are shared with TRBD1. CDR3 length: 16 amino acids. Losses at the gene ends were 4 bases for V and 7 bases for J; bases not matched to a gene: 15. The germline gives CDR1 SGHKS, CDR2 YYEKEE (reference sequence). CDR3 DNA sequence: TGTGCCAGCAGCCCCGATAGCGGACAGGGTGTTTGGACCCAGTACTTC. Amino acid sequence: CASSPDSGQGVWTQYF.

The rearrangement uses TRBV24-1 and TRBJ2-3, with 8 nucleotides matching TRBD1. V was clipped by 2 bases and J by 5 bases; unmatched bases: 8. The CDR3 extends over 16 amino acids. Germline CDR1 reads KGHDR; CDR2 reads SFDVKD. The CDR3 loop reads CATSDSRGTGRDTQYF. CDR3 coding DNA: TGTGCCACCAGTGATTCCCGCGGGACAGGACGAGATACGCAGTATTTT.

The rearrangement uses TRBV14 and TRBJ1-1; no clear D. Germline V gene sequence: CDR1 SGHDN, CDR2 FVKESK. The CDR3 contains 14 residues. V was pared by 4 bases and J by 4 bases, with 13 bases between. The DNA for the CDR3 is TGTGCCAGCAGCCTCCCCGGCGGGATCACTGAAGCTTTCTTT. It is translated as CASSLPGGITEAFF.

This chain uses TRBV7-4 with TRBJ1-1; the match to TRBD1 covers 7 bases. The CDR3 runs 16 residues. Germline assignment: CDR1 SGHVT and CDR2 SQSDAQ. Germline trimming cut 5 bases from V and 3 bases from J; bases unmatched to any gene: 12. CDR3 nucleotides: TGTGCCAGCAGCCAGGCTACGGGACAGAGCTACACTGAAGCTTTCTTT. Its translation: CASSQATGQSYTEAFF. The variable domain in full, completed from reference TRBV7-4 and TRBJ1-1, reads GAGVSQSPRYKVAKRGRDVALRCDSISGHVTLYWYRQTLGQGSEVLTYSQSDAQRDKSGRPSGRFSAERPERSVSTLKIQRTEQGDSAVYLCASSQATGQSYTEAFFGQGTRLTVV.

The genes are TRBV6-6 and TRBJ2-2; 7 nucleotides align to TRBD1. V was clipped by 7 bases and J by 6 bases; unmatched bases: 2. This CDR3 is built from 12 residues. Germline CDR1 reads MNHNY; CDR2 reads SVGAGI (reference sequence). For the CDR3, the DNA is TGTGCCAGCACCCAGGGGGCCGGGGAGCTGTTTTTT. This sequence encodes CASTQGAGELFF.

The chain has TRBV21-1 and TRBJ1-1; the table gives TRBD1 as D, unverified against the DNA. TRBV21-1 is deemed a pseudogene. This CDR3 spans 14 amino acids. The CDR3 loop is CASSKSSGATEAFF. CDR3 bases: TGTGCCAGCAGCAAATCGTCAGGGGCAACTGAAGCTTTCTTT.

The chain links TRBV4-1 to TRBJ2-7, with 9 bases identical to TRBD2. Germline loops: CDR1 MGHRA, CDR2 YSYEKL. Trimming took 0 bases from V and 3 from J; bases not matched to a gene: 12. The CDR3 is made up of 18 amino acids. CDR3 bases: TGCGCCAGCAGCCAAGATCAAAGGGCTAGCGGGGCATTCTACGAGCAGTACTTC. Protein product: CASSQDQRASGAFYEQYF.

V and J are TRBV18 and TRBJ1-1, with 9 nucleotides matching TRBD1. CDR3 length: 14 amino acids. Germline V CDR1 and CDR2: KGHSH, LQKENI. Trimming cost V 5 bases and J 5 bases; bases outside gene matches: 6. The CDR3 reads CASSEGTGRTEAFF. The CDR3 DNA is TGTGCCAGCTCAGAGGGGACAGGGAGGACTGAAGCTTTCTTT.

This clone showed up just a few times. The gene calls are TRBV2 and TRBJ1-2; perhaps TRBD1 as D (5 bases). The germline V and J ends were trimmed by 6 bases and 4 bases, with 12 bases remaining between them. This CDR3 comprises 13 residues. Per the germline V gene, CDR1 is SNHLY and CDR2 is FYNNEI. Written as DNA, the CDR3 is TGTGCCAGCAGAGCAGGGTCGGGCTATGGCTACACCTTC. It codes for CASRAGSGYGYTF.

The V call is TRBV18, the J call TRBJ2-1; 12 positions agree with TRBD2. Germline CDR1 reads KGHSH; CDR2 reads LQKENI. This CDR3 comprises 19 residues. Trimming cost V 2 bases and J 2 bases; bases outside gene matches: 10. DNA of the CDR3: TGTGCCAGCTCACCAAAGGCTAGCGGGAGGGCCGTACCCTACAATGAGCAGTTCTTC. Translating it yields CASSPKASGRAVPYNEQFF.

The chain's CDR3 is CASSLFGKDYNSPLHF. The CDR3 DNA sequence: TGCGCCAGCAGCTTGTTCGGGAAGGACTATAATTCACCCCTCCACTTT. The chain combines TRBV5-1 with TRBJ1-6; D remains ambiguous. V lost 1 base to trimming and J lost 3 bases, with 11 bases between them. The CDR3 totals 16 residues. Germline CDR1 and CDR2: SGHRS and YFSETQ. Using reference TRBV5-1 and TRBJ1-6 for the parts outside the CDR3, the full variable domain is KAGVTQTPRYLIKTRGQQVTLSCSPISGHRSVSWYQQTPGQGLQFLFEYFSETQRNKGNFPGRFSGRQFSNSRSEMNVSTLELGDSALYLCASSLFGKDYNSPLHFGNGTRLTVT.

The gene calls are TRBV7-3 and TRBJ2-3, with D hard to call. V was pared by 5 bases and J by 0 bases, with 9 bases between. This CDR3 spans 14 amino acids. CDR1 and CDR2 from the germline V gene are SGHTA and FQGTGA. The CDR3 DNA sequence: TGTGCCAGCAGCCGCACGGGTAGCACAGATACGCAGTATTTT. This gives the protein CASSRTGSTDTQYF.

This rearrangement joins TRBV30 to TRBJ1-2; D may be TRBD1 (5 bases). CDR1 is GTSNPN, CDR2 SVGIG, per germline (reference sequence). This CDR3 spans 14 amino acids. Trimming took off 1 base at V and 4 bases at J, with 13 bases between the two ends. The chain's CDR3 is CAWSGQGGPYGYTF. In nucleotides, the CDR3 is TGTGCCTGGAGTGGGCAGGGAGGTCCCTATGGCTACACCTTC.

This clone was seen only a few times. V and J are TRBV7-8 and TRBJ2-3; 10 nucleotides line up with TRBD2. The CDR3 spans 15 residues. The J segment lost 4 bases and the V segment lost 4 bases, leaving 5 bases of the junction unmatched. Germline CDR1 reads SGHVS; CDR2 reads FQNEAQ. The CDR3 sequence: CASSSERGGPDTQYF. CDR3 nucleotide sequence: TGTGCCAGCAGCTCAGAGCGGGGGGGCCCAGATACGCAGTATTTT.

This clone showed up just once. The chain has TRBV3-1 (or the pseudogene TRBV3-2) and TRBJ2-1, with TRBD2 matching 8 bases. This CDR3 comprises 13 residues. Trimming cost V 1 base and J 10 bases; bases outside gene matches: 3. Germline values: CDR1 LGHDT, CDR2 YNNKEL (reference sequence). The CDR3 here is CASSQVASGEQFF. CDR3 in DNA: TGTGCCAGCAGCCAAGTGGCTAGCGGGGAGCAGTTCTTC.

This rearrangement joins TRBV4-2 to TRBJ2-7; TRBD2 matches 11 bases. Germline V gives CDR1 LGHNA, CDR2 YNFKEQ. This CDR3 spans 17 amino acids. J was trimmed by 0 bases and V by 2 bases; bases with no gene match: 6. The DNA for the CDR3 is TGTGCCAGCAGCCAACAAATGGGGACTAGCGGCTCCTACGAGCAGTACTTC. It encodes CASSQQMGTSGSYEQYF.

The genes are TRBV7-3 and TRBJ1-1, with TRBD1 identical over 7 bases. Germline CDR1 SGHTA, CDR2 FQGTGA. This CDR3 comprises 13 residues. After removal of 8 bases from V and 5 bases from J, the junction contained 8 bases not matched to a gene. The CDR3 DNA sequence: TGTGCCAGCTCCGAGGGGGCGGGTACTGAAGCTTTCTTT. Amino acids: CASSEGAGTEAFF. Based on the CDR3 plus reference TRBV7-3 and TRBJ1-1, the full variable domain is GAGVSQTPSNKVTEKGKYVELRCDPISGHTALYWYRQSLGQGPEFLIYFQGTGAADDSGLPNDRFFAVRPEGSVSTLKIQRTERGDSAVYLCASSEGAGTEAFFGQGTRLTVV.

V gene TRBV3-1 (or the pseudogene TRBV3-2) combines with J gene TRBJ2-2; TRBD1 matches at 10 bases. The length of the CDR3 is 15 residues. The trim removed 2 bases at V and 7 bases at J, leaving 4 bases unmatched. The germline V gene has CDR1 LGHDT and CDR2 YNNKEL (reference sequence). The CDR3 loop is CASSQRQGANGELFF. The DNA of the CDR3 is TGTGCCAGCAGCCAAAGACAGGGGGCTAACGGGGAGCTGTTTTTT.

This sequence joins TRBV5-1 and TRBJ2-3; a weak D match, TRBD1 (6 bases). Germline CDR1 reads SGHRS; CDR2 reads YFSETQ. Trimming removed 4 bases at V and 3 bases at J, with 15 bases between. The CDR3 totals 15 residues. CDR3 sequence reads: CASSPSDRLTDTQYF. CDR3 nucleotide sequence: TGCGCCAGCAGCCCGTCGGACAGATTGACAGATACGCAGTATTTT.

The chain combines TRBV15 with TRBJ1-5; possible D gene TRBD1, 5 bases. V was trimmed by 0 bases and J by 0 bases, leaving 12 bases between them. Germline values: CDR1 LNHNV, CDR2 YYDKDF (reference sequence). The CDR3 is 17 residues long. The CDR3 nucleotides are TGTGCCACCAGCAGAGATGGGGCGCAGTATAGCAATCAGCCCCAGCATTTT. Translated: CATSRDGAQYSNQPQHF.

The CDR3 nucleotides read TGTGCCAGCAGCAAAAGGCGGACAGCGAACACTGAAGCTTTCTTT. Protein sequence: CASSKRRTANTEAFF. The chain recombines TRBV21-1 with TRBJ1-1; the table's D call, TRBD1, has no DNA check behind it. TRBV21-1 is a documented pseudogene. The CDR3 consists of 15 residues.

The DNA of the CDR3 is TGTGCCACCGGGGGAACTAGCGGGTTAAAAAACAACAATGAGCAGTTCTTC. Translating gives CATGGTSGLKNNNEQFF. The V call is TRBV11-2, the J call TRBJ2-1, with TRBD2 matching over 9 bases. The CDR3 has 17 residues. Germline V gives CDR1 SGHAT, CDR2 FQNNGV. J lost 5 bases, V lost 10 bases, and 18 bases had no gene match.

The rearrangement links TRBV19 to TRBJ2-7, with 11 bases matching TRBD2. The V gene's germline CDR1 is LNHDA and CDR2 SQIVND (reference sequence). The CDR3 contains 16 residues. Trimming took 7 bases from V and 3 from J; bases not matched to a gene: 11. The CDR3 nucleotides are TGTGCCAGTAACCCCCGACCGGGACTAGCGGTCTACGAGCAGTACTTC. Its protein is CASNPRPGLAVYEQYF.